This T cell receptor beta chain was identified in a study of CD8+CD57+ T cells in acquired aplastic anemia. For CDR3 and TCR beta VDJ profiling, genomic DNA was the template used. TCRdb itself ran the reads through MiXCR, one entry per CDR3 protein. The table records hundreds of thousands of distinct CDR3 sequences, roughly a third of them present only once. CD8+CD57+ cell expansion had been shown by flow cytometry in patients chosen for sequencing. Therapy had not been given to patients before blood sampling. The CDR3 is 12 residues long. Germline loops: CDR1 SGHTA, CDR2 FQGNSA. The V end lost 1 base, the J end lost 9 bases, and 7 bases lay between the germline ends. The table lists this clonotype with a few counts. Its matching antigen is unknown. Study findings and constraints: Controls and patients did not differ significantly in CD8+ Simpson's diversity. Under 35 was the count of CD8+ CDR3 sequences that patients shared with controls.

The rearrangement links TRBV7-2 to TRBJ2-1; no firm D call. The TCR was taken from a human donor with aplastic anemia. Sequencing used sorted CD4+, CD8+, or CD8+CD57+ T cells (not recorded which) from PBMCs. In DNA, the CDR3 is TGTGCCAGCAGCTTAGAGTTTGGTGAGCAGTTCTTC. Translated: CASSLEFGEQFF.